These 21 T cell receptor beta chains were all obtained from the same sample, sequenced in a study of blood T cell repertoires in COVID-19. Sequencing was performed with immunoSEQ multiplex PCR; in TCRdb, only in-frame clones are kept and a portion is missing. Here the sample spans some 66,000 clones, roughly 76% being singletons. The sequenced material came from peripheral blood. The source of these receptors is a woman aged 80 or older with acute or convalescent COVID-19.

The chain joins TRBV15 to TRBJ2-5; possibly TRBD2 for D (6 bases). Trimming removed 5 bases from V and 2 bases from J, with 12 bases in between. Germline values: CDR1 LNHNV, CDR2 YYDKDF (reference sequence). CDR3 length equals 14 residues. The CDR3 bases are TGTGCCACCAGCGTAGGGGCGGGGCAAGAGACCCAGTACTTC. This codes for CATSVGAGQETQYF. The full variable domain, its missing parts supplied by reference TRBV15 and TRBJ2-5, is DAMVIQNPRYQVTQFGKPVTLSCSQTLNHNVMYWYQQKSSQAPKLLFHYYDKDFNNEADTPDNFQSRRPNTSFCFLDIRSPGLGDTAMYLCATSVGAGQETQYFGPGTRLLVL.

DNA of the CDR3: TGCAGCGTCGCGGGGGGTACAGATACGCAGTATTTT. As protein: CSVAGGTDTQYF. The J gene is TRBJ2-3, the V gene TRBV29-1, with 8 bases that match TRBD2. The germline V gene has CDR1 SQVTM and CDR2 ANQGSEA. J gave up 3 bases and V 6 bases, and 2 bases lay outside the gene matches. This CDR3 is built from 12 residues.

This clone was seen only once. CDR3 loop: CASSLSGLVWYEQFF. In DNA form, the CDR3 reads TGTGCCAGCAGTTTATCGGGACTAGTATGGTATGAGCAGTTCTTC. The chain employs TRBV27 and TRBJ2-1; 8 bases are shared with TRBD2. After removal of 0 bases from V and 8 bases from J, the junction contained 6 bases not matched to a gene. Germline values: CDR1 MNHEY, CDR2 SMNVEV (reference sequence). This CDR3 comprises 15 residues.

A single count supports this clone. The V gene is TRBV7-3, the J gene TRBJ1-1, with D hard to call. CDR1 is SGHTA and CDR2 is FQGTGA in the germline V gene. CDR3 length equals 13 residues. Trimming shortened V by 6 bases and J by 1 base, and 9 bases separated the two germline ends. CDR3 loop: CASSYRQNTEAFF. The CDR3 nucleotides are TGTGCCAGCAGTTATCGACAGAACACTGAAGCTTTCTTT. Full variable domain (rest looked up from reference TRBV7-3 and TRBJ1-1): GAGVSQTPSNKVTEKGKYVELRCDPISGHTALYWYRQSLGQGPEFLIYFQGTGAADDSGLPNDRFFAVRPEGSVSTLKIQRTERGDSAVYLCASSYRQNTEAFFGQGTRLTVV.

The chain joins TRBV12-3 or TRBV12-4 to TRBJ1-1; no definite D call. Trimming pared 3 bases from V and 1 base from J, leaving 6 bases between. This CDR3 has 13 amino acids. CDR3 in DNA: TGTGCCAGCAGTTTTCCGGGGAACACTGAAGCTTTCTTT. Its protein product is CASSFPGNTEAFF.

The chain uses TRBV10-1 and TRBJ2-1, with 7 bases that match TRBD2. V lost 6 bases and J lost 7; bases outside the gene matches: 15. Germline-derived CDR1 and CDR2 are WNHNN and SYGVQD (reference sequence). There are 16 residues in the CDR3. CDR3 DNA: TGCGCCAGCAGCGCCCGTCTAGCGGCCGAGGGAAATGAGCAGTTCTTC. Translation: CASSARLAAEGNEQFF.

This chain joins TRBV28 and TRBJ2-1; TRBD2 agrees at 7 bases. The germline CDR1 and CDR2 sequences are MDHEN and SYDVKM. With V trimmed by 5 bases and J by 12 bases, 16 bases remained unmatched. The CDR3 extends over 15 amino acids. The CDR3 reads CASSKLGLGYYGQFF. In DNA, the CDR3 is TGTGCCAGCAGTAAGCTCGGACTAGGATATTATGGGCAGTTCTTC.

J is TRBJ2-3 and V is TRBV24-1, with 10 bases fitting TRBD2. Looked up from germline, CDR1 is KGHDR and CDR2 is SFDVKD. Trimming cost V 5 bases and J 0 bases; bases outside gene matches: 10. This CDR3 comprises 18 residues. The CDR3 here is CATSGRPGLASSTDTQYF. The CDR3 nucleotides are TGTGCCACCAGTGGTCGACCGGGACTAGCGTCTAGCACAGATACGCAGTATTTT.

The genes are TRBV7-8 and TRBJ1-4; D perhaps matches TRBD1 (5 bases). V was shortened by 7 bases and J by 0 bases, with 12 bases between the two germline ends. This CDR3 has 15 residues. CDR1 is SGHVS and CDR2 is FQNEAQ in the germline V gene. The CDR3 sequence is CASTKTETTNEKLFF. CDR3 nucleotides: TGTGCCAGCACTAAGACAGAAACAACTAATGAAAAACTGTTTTTT. Combining the CDR3 with reference TRBV7-8 and TRBJ1-4 gives the whole variable domain GAGVSQSPRYKVAKRGQDVALRCDPISGHVSLFWYQQALGQGPEFLTYFQNEAQLDKSGLPSDRFFAERPEGSVSTLKIQRTQQEDSAVYLCASTKTETTNEKLFFGSGTQLSVL.

This clone was detected a few times. V usage is TRBV2 and J usage is TRBJ1-6; the D gene is possibly TRBD1 (5 bases). From germline, CDR1 is SNHLY and CDR2 FYNNEI. The length of the CDR3 is 14 residues. V lost 7 bases to trimming and J lost 4 bases, with 11 bases between them. CDR3 coding DNA: TGTGCCAGCAATGGGGGGTCTTATAATTCACCCCTCCACTTT. Translated: CASNGGSYNSPLHF.

This clone was detected a few times. The chain has TRBV6-5 and TRBJ2-6; D gene uncertain. Trimming stripped 6 bases from V and 0 bases from J, with 9 bases between. Germline-derived CDR1 and CDR2 are MNHEY and SVGAGI. This CDR3 contains 15 residues. The CDR3 sequence is CASSGIASGANVLTF. The CDR3 DNA reads TGTGCCAGCAGCGGTATAGCCTCTGGGGCCAACGTCCTGACTTTC.

The chain uses TRBV14 and TRBJ2-2; no clear D gene. Trimming shortened V by 1 base and J by 6 bases, and 6 bases separated the two germline ends. The CDR3 runs to 13 residues. The germline gives CDR1 SGHDN, CDR2 FVKESK. CDR3 sequence reads: CASSQVTPGELFF. CDR3 bases: TGTGCCAGCAGCCAAGTGACACCCGGGGAGCTGTTTTTT.

CDR3 residues: CASSLWRARSGRETQYF. CDR3 sequence (DNA): TGTGCCAGCAGTTTATGGCGGGCTCGGAGCGGGCGAGAGACCCAGTACTTC. The rearrangement uses TRBV28 and TRBJ2-5, with D possibly matching TRBD2 (6 bases). This CDR3 contains 17 residues. V lost 0 bases to trimming and J lost 4 bases, with 18 bases between them. Germline V gene lookup returns CDR1 MDHEN and CDR2 SYDVKM.

This clone came up a few times. This chain links TRBV18 with TRBJ2-3, with D possibly being TRBD1 (7 bases). This CDR3 contains 16 residues. V was cut by 6 bases and J by 4 bases, with 20 bases left in between. The V gene's germline CDR1 is KGHSH and CDR2 LQKENI. This CDR3 reads CASSPGGGGRADTQYF. As DNA, the CDR3 is TGTGCCAGCTCCCCTGGAGGAGGGGGCCGGGCAGATACGCAGTATTTT.

The chain combines TRBV9 with TRBJ1-5; possible D gene TRBD1, 5 bases. With 0 bases removed from V and 4 bases from J, the gap between germline ends came to 11 bases. Per germline, CDR1 SGDLS and CDR2 YYNGEE. The CDR3 is made up of 15 amino acids. CDR3 bases: TGTGCCAGCAGCGTAGATCCCACAGGAAATCAGCCCCAGCATTTT. Encoded protein: CASSVDPTGNQPQHF.

This sequence joins TRBV18 and TRBJ2-2, with 8 bases identical to TRBD1. Germline values: CDR1 KGHSH, CDR2 LQKENI. V was clipped by 1 base and J by 0 bases; unmatched bases: 4. The CDR3 is 17 amino acids. CDR3 loop: CASSPLSGGSNTGELFF. The CDR3 DNA is TGTGCCAGCTCACCACTGTCAGGGGGCTCGAACACCGGGGAGCTGTTTTTT.

The chain recombines TRBV30 with TRBJ1-6; the D is unclear. CDR1 is GTSNPN, CDR2 SVGIG, per germline (reference sequence). Trimming removed 2 bases at V and 7 bases at J, with 6 bases between. The CDR3 totals 12 residues. The CDR3 loop is CAWSKTNSPLHF. As DNA, the CDR3 is TGTGCCTGGAGTAAGACAAATTCACCCCTCCACTTT. The full variable domain, in which reference TRBV30 and TRBJ1-6 provide the parts outside the CDR3, is SQTIHQWPATLVQPVGSPLSLECTVEGTSNPNLYWYRQAAGRGLQLLFYSVGIGQISSEVPQNLSASRPQDRQFILSSKKLLLSDSGFYLCAWSKTNSPLHFGNGTRLTVT.

On this clone itself: At one boundary the junction diverges from the germline segment, which might be a read error. The chain combines TRBV4-1 with TRBJ2-1; TRBD1 agrees at 7 bases. Germline V lookup: CDR1 MGHRA, CDR2 YSYEKL. CDR3 length equals 14 residues. CDR3 nucleotide sequence: TGCGCCACCAGCCGACAGGGCTCTCCGGTTGAGCAGTTCTTC. It specifies CATSRQGSPVEQFF.

This rearrangement joins TRBV7-2 to TRBJ1-2, with TRBD1 identical over 7 bases. The CDR3 covers 13 residues. With V trimmed by 2 bases and J by 4 bases, 1 base remained unmatched. CDR1 and CDR2 (germline): SGHTA, FQGNSA. The CDR3 DNA reads TGTGCCAGCAGCTTAAACAGGGGCTATGGCTACACCTTC. It specifies CASSLNRGYGYTF.

This clone was counted a few times. This rearrangement joins TRBV7-9 to TRBJ1-3, with 7 bases fitting TRBD1. Per germline, CDR1 SEHNR and CDR2 FQNEAQ (reference sequence). The CDR3 length is 14 residues. Trimming cost V 3 bases and J 5 bases; bases outside gene matches: 4. CDR3 region: CASSLQGGRNTIYF. Written as DNA, the CDR3 is TGTGCCAGCAGCTTGCAGGGGGGCCGAAACACCATATATTTT.

This clone was recorded once. This chain connects TRBV3-1 (or the pseudogene TRBV3-2) to TRBJ1-1; weak D call: TRBD1 (6 bases). Trimming removed 4 bases from V and 11 bases from J, with 17 bases in between. CDR3 length: 13 amino acids. Germline V lookup: CDR1 LGHDT, CDR2 YNNKEL (reference sequence). The CDR3: CASSRKGGSGAFF. The CDR3 nucleotides are TGTGCCAGCAGCCGAAAGGGGGGGTCTGGGGCTTTCTTT.